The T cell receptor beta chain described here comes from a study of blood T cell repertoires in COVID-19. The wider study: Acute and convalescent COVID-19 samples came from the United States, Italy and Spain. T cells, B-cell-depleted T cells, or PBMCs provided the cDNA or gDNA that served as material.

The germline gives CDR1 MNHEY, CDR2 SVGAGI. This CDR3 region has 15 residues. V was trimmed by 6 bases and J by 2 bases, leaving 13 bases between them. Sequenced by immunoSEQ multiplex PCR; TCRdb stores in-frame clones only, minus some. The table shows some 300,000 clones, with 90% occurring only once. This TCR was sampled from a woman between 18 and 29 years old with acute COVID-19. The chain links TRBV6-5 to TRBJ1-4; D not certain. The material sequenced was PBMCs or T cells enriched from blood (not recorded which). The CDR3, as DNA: TGTGCCAGCAGAGCCGTAGCAGCCACTAATGAAAAACTGTTTTTT. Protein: CASRAVAATNEKLFF.